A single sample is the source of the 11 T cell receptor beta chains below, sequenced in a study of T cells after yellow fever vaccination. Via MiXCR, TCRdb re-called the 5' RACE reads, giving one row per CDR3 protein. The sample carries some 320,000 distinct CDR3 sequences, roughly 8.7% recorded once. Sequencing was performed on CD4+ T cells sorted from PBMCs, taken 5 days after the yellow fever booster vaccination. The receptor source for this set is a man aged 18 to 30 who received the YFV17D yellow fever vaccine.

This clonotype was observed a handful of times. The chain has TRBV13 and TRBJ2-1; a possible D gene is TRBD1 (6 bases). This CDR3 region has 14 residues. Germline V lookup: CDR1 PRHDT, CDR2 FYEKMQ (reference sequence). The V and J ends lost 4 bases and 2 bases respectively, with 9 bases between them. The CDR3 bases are TGTGCCAGCAGCTCGACAGGAGCCTACAATGAGCAGTTCTTC. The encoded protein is CASSSTGAYNEQFF.

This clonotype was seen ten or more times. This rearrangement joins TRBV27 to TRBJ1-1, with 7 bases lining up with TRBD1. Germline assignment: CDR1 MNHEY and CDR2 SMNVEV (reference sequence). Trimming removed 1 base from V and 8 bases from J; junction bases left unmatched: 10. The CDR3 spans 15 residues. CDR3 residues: CASSLFRPEGAEAFF. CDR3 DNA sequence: TGTGCCAGCAGTTTATTCAGGCCTGAGGGGGCGGAAGCTTTCTTT.

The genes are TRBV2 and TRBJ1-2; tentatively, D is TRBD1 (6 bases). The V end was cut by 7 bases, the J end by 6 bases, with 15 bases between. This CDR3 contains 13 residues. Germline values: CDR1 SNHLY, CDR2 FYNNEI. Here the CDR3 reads CASTRTDTHGYTF. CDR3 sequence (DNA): TGTGCCAGCACCAGGACAGACACGCATGGCTACACCTTC.

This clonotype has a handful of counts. Written as DNA, the CDR3 is TGTGCCAGCAGCCGCGGGGTCATCGGGAACACTGAAGCTTTCTTT. It codes for CASSRGVIGNTEAFF. This chain connects TRBV4-2 to TRBJ1-1, with D unclear. Between the trimmed V and J ends, which lost 4 bases and 1 base, there was a span of 13 bases. The CDR3 covers 15 residues. Germline V lookup: CDR1 LGHNA, CDR2 YNFKEQ.

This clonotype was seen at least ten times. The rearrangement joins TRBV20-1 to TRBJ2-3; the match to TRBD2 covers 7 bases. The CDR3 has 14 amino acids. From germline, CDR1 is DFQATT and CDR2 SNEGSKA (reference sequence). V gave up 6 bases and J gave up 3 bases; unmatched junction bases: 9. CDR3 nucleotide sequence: TGCAGTGCAACCGGGACTACTGTAACAGATACGCAGTATTTT. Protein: CSATGTTVTDTQYF.

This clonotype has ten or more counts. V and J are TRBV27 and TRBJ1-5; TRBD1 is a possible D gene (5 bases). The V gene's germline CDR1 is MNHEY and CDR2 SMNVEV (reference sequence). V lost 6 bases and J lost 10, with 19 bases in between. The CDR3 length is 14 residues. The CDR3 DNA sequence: TGTGCCAGCAGCCCTGGGGGGGATTCTCAACCCCAGCATTTT. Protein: CASSPGGDSQPQHF.

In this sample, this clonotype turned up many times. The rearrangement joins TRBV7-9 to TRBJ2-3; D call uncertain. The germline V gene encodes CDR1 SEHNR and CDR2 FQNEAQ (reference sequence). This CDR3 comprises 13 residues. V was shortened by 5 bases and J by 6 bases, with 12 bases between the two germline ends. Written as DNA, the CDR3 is TGTGCCAGCAGCCGCCGGTCGAGGGATACGCAGTATTTT. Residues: CASSRRSRDTQYF.

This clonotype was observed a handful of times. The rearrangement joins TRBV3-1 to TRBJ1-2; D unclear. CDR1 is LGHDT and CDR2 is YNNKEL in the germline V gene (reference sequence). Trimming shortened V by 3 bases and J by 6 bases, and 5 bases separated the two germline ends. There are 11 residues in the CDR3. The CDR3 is CASSQRDGYTF. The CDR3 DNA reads TGTGCCAGCAGCCAGAGGGATGGCTACACCTTC.

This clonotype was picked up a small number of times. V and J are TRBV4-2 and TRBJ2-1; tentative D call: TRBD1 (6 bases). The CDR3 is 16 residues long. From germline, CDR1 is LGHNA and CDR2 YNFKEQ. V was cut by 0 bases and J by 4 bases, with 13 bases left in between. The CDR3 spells CASSQDQGTLYNEQFF. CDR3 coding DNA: TGTGCCAGCAGCCAAGATCAGGGGACGCTTTACAATGAGCAGTTCTTC.

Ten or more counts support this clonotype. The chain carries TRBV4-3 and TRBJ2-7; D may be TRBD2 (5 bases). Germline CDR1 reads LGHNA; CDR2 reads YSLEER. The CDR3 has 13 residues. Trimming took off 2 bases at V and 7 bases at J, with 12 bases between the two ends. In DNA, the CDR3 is TGCGCCAGCAGCCAAATTGCGGGCGGAGAGCAGTACGTC. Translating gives CASSQIAGGEQYV.

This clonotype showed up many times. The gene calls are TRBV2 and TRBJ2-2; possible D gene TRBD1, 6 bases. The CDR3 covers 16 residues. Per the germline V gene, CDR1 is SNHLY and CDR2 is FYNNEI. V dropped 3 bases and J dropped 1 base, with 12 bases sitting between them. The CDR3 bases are TGTGCCAGCAGTGACGGGACACCGGGGAACACCGGGGAGCTGTTTTTT. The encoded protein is CASSDGTPGNTGELFF.